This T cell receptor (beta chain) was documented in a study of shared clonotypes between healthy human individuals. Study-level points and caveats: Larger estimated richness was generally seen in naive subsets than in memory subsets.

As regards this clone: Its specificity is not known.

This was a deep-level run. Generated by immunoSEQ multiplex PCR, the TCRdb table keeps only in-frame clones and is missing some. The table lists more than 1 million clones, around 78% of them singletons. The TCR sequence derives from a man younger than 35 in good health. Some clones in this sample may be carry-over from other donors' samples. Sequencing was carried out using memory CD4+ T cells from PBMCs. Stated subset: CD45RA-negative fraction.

The CDR3 protein is CSAKGDSPLHF. CDR3 nucleotides: TGCAGTGCTAAGGGGGATTCACCCCTCCACTTT. The chain employs TRBV20-1 and TRBJ1-6; TRBD1 is a possible D gene (6 bases). V was shortened by 4 bases and J by 8 bases, with 6 bases between the two germline ends. The length of the CDR3 is 11 residues. Germline CDR1 DFQATT, CDR2 SNEGSKA (reference sequence).